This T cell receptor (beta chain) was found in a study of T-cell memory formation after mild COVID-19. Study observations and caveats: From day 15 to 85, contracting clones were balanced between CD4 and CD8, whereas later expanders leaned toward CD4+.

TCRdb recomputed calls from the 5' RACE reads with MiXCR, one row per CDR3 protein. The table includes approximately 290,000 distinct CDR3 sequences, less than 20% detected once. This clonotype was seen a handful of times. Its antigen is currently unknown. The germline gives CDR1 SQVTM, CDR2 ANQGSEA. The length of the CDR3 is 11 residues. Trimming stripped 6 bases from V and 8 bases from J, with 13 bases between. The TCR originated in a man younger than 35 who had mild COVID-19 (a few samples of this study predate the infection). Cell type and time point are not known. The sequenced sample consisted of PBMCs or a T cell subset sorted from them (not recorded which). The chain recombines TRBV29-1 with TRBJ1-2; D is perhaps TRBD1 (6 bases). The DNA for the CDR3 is TGCAGCGTGACCCCAGGGGAGGGCTACACCTTC. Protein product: CSVTPGEGYTF.